The sequence of this T cell receptor beta chain was determined in a study of cytomegalovirus exposure and HLA in healthy donors. V was trimmed by 0 bases and J by 0 bases, leaving 7 bases between them. Germline V gene data show CDR1 as SGHRS and CDR2 as YFSETQ. The CDR3 runs to 14 residues. PCR was performed using 60 Vbeta and 13 Jbeta primers. Repertoires were generated with immunoSEQ multiplex PCR, while TCRdb's copy carries only in-frame clones and drops some. The data show 65,000 to 85,000 clones, approximately 71% seen once. This clonotype originated in a woman aged 25 to 39 in good health and CMV-seronegative. Sample: PBMCs. The chain combines TRBV5-1 with TRBJ2-7; D is possibly TRBD2 (6 bases). The DNA of the CDR3 is TGCGCCAGCAGCTTGGAGACTAGCTCCTACGAGCAGTACTTC. Amino acid sequence: CASSLETSSYEQYF. The full variable domain, in which reference TRBV5-1 and TRBJ2-7 provide the parts outside the CDR3, is KAGVTQTPRYLIKTRGQQVTLSCSPISGHRSVSWYQQTPGQGLQFLFEYFSETQRNKGNFPGRFSGRQFSNSRSEMNVSTLELGDSALYLCASSLETSSYEQYFGPGTRLTVT.